The 30 T cell receptor beta chains below come from one sample, sequenced in a study. TCRdb used MiXCR to reprocess the RT-PCR reads, holding one entry per CDR3 protein. The sample carries fewer than 800,000 distinct CDR3 sequences, 11% to 15% recorded once. Sequencing input: memory CD4+ T cells from blood. The receptors were gathered from a female donor in good health, serving as a healthy control.

The chain combines TRBV5-6 with TRBJ2-3, with a tentative D call TRBD2 (6 bases). The CDR3 runs to 16 residues. Germline CDR1 reads SGHDT; CDR2 reads YYEEEE. Trimming removed 6 bases from V and 2 bases from J, with 19 bases in between. The CDR3 coding sequence is TGTGCCAGCACCTGGGGGGAAGTCCGCACCACAGATACGCAGTATTTT. This codes for CASTWGEVRTTDTQYF.

Many counts were recorded for this clonotype. The gene calls are TRBV7-8 and TRBJ1-5; 7 positions match TRBD1. Germline V gene data show CDR1 as SGHVS and CDR2 as FQNEAQ. This CDR3 has 16 amino acids. J was trimmed by 3 bases and V by 4 bases; bases with no gene match: 9. CDR3 DNA: TGTGCCAGCAGCTCCTCACAGGGGTTTGACAATCAGCCCCAGCATTTT. Translating it yields CASSSSQGFDNQPQHF.

This clonotype has a count of ten or more. The chain recombines TRBV27 with TRBJ2-4; TRBD2 matches at 8 bases. The V segment lost 5 bases and the J segment 0 bases; nucleotides outside the gene matches: 9. The germline V gene encodes CDR1 MNHEY and CDR2 SMNVEV (reference sequence). This CDR3 region has 17 residues. Here the CDR3 DNA reads TGTGCCAGCAGTCCCCGGGCGGGGGGACTAGCCAAAAACATTCAGTACTTC. Amino acids: CASSPRAGGLAKNIQYF.

This clonotype was observed a few times. The V and J genes are TRBV12-3 or TRBV12-4 and TRBJ2-7, with a possible D match to TRBD2 (5 bases). V lost 2 bases, J lost 0 bases, and 8 bases lay in between. This CDR3 has 14 residues. In DNA form, the CDR3 reads TGTGCCAGCAGTTTAAGGGAGAGCTCCTACGAGCAGTACTTC. It specifies CASSLRESSYEQYF.

This clonotype was seen many times. V gene TRBV12-3 or TRBV12-4 combines with J gene TRBJ2-1; 7 bases align to TRBD2. Losses at the gene ends were 5 bases for V and 7 bases for J; bases not matched to a gene: 8. The CDR3 runs 14 residues. CDR3 sequence: CASSPGRESNEQFF. DNA of the CDR3: TGTGCCAGCAGTCCGGGGCGGGAGAGTAATGAGCAGTTCTTC.

This clonotype appeared a few times. CDR3 sequence: CATSADWSNEQFF. In DNA form, the CDR3 reads TGTGCCACCAGTGCTGACTGGTCAAATGAGCAGTTCTTC. The rearrangement links TRBV24-1 to TRBJ2-1; no firm D call. The CDR3 loop spans 13 amino acids. Trimming shortened V by 5 bases and J by 7 bases, and 11 bases separated the two germline ends. Per the germline V gene, CDR1 is KGHDR and CDR2 is SFDVKD.

This clonotype was observed many times. The V and J genes are TRBV5-1 and TRBJ2-1; a possible D gene is TRBD2 (5 bases). Germline values: CDR1 SGHRS, CDR2 YFSETQ. The CDR3 contains 16 residues. With 2 bases removed from V and 10 bases from J, the gap between germline ends came to 22 bases. CDR3 loop: CASSFRSGNMGAEQFF. The DNA of the CDR3 is TGCGCCAGCAGCTTCCGTTCCGGGAACATGGGAGCCGAGCAGTTCTTC.

This clonotype showed up many times. The chain uses TRBV20-1 and TRBJ2-1; 8 bases are shared with TRBD2. In germline, CDR1 is DFQATT, CDR2 SNEGSKA (reference sequence). This CDR3 spans 13 amino acids. V was clipped by 5 bases and J by 7 bases; unmatched bases: 7. The CDR3 DNA sequence: TGCAGTGCTGGAGCGGGAGCGGGGAATGAGCAGTTCTTC. Protein product: CSAGAGAGNEQFF.

This clonotype was found a few times. The gene calls are TRBV6-1 and TRBJ2-5, with TRBD1 matching over 7 bases. The V gene end was trimmed by 7 bases and the J gene end by 2 bases; junction bases not matched to a gene: 10. The germline gives CDR1 MNHNS, CDR2 SASEGT. The CDR3 has 15 amino acids. As DNA, the CDR3 is TGTGCCAGCACGACAGGGCGCAGTCGGCAAGAGACCCAGTACTTC. Its translation is CASTTGRSRQETQYF.

This clonotype was counted between two and nine times. The V call is TRBV20-1, the J call TRBJ2-1; TRBD2 matches 9 bases. The V gene's germline CDR1 is DFQATT and CDR2 SNEGSKA (reference sequence). The V segment lost 0 bases and the J segment 7 bases; nucleotides outside the gene matches: 7. This CDR3 comprises 15 residues. The CDR3: CSARDPAGGDNEQFF. The CDR3 DNA reads TGCAGTGCTAGAGATCCAGCGGGGGGAGATAATGAGCAGTTCTTC.

The CDR3 nucleotides are TGCAGCGCCGGGAGAGAAAACATTCAGTACTTC. Protein product: CSAGRENIQYF. The V call is TRBV20-1, the J call TRBJ2-4, with D possibly matching TRBD2 (6 bases). Looked up from germline, CDR1 is DFQATT and CDR2 is SNEGSKA (reference sequence). The CDR3 loop spans 11 amino acids.

The rearrangement links TRBV15 to TRBJ2-5; tentatively, D is TRBD2 (5 bases). Germline CDR1 and CDR2: LNHNV and YYDKDF (reference sequence). Trimming cost V 1 base and J 1 base, with 10 bases left between them. The CDR3 totals 15 residues. This chain's CDR3 is CATSRGGRGQETQYF. The CDR3 nucleotides read TGTGCCACCAGCAGAGGTGGGAGAGGCCAAGAGACCCAGTACTTC.

This clonotype was counted only a few times. This chain connects TRBV6-2 or TRBV6-3 to TRBJ2-7; D gene uncertain. In germline, CDR1 is MNHEY, CDR2 SVGEGT. This CDR3 has 18 amino acids. The ends were cut back, 4 bases at V and 0 bases at J, with 22 bases in the middle. DNA of the CDR3: TGTGCCAGCAGTTTCCCCCCCGGCGGAATCCTAAGCTCCTACGAGCAGTACTTC. This codes for CASSFPPGGILSSYEQYF.

This clonotype has a handful of counts. CDR3 protein: CSARGWYF. CDR3 bases: TGCAGTGCTAGGGGGTGGTACTTC. The J gene is TRBJ2-5, the V gene TRBV20-1; D not certain. The CDR3 is made up of 8 amino acids. Per the germline V gene, CDR1 is DFQATT and CDR2 is SNEGSKA (reference sequence). Trimming left V 3 bases short and J 13 bases short, with 6 bases between.

The table lists this clonotype with a few counts. CDR3 sequence: CASSPQGYGELFF. The CDR3 DNA sequence: TGCGCCAGCAGCCCGCAGGGGTACGGGGAGCTGTTTTTT. The chain recombines TRBV5-1 with TRBJ2-2; tentative D call: TRBD1 (6 bases). This CDR3 has 13 residues. V dropped 4 bases and J dropped 7 bases, with 11 bases sitting between them. The germline gives CDR1 SGHRS, CDR2 YFSETQ.

The J gene is TRBJ1-2, the V gene TRBV2; tentatively, D is TRBD1 (6 bases). Germline CDR1 SNHLY, CDR2 FYNNEI. V lost 8 bases to trimming and J lost 5 bases, with 18 bases between them. The CDR3 is 14 amino acids. The DNA of the CDR3 is TGTGCCAGCCTGAGGATCGGGGGCGGGTATGGCTACACCTTC. Translating it yields CASLRIGGGYGYTF.

This clonotype was recorded many times. The V call is TRBV29-1, the J call TRBJ1-2; D is unresolved. V lost 3 bases to trimming and J lost 2 bases, with 10 bases between them. This CDR3 is 13 amino acids long. The germline V gene encodes CDR1 SQVTM and CDR2 ANQGSEA. CDR3 nucleotide sequence: TGCAGCGTTGATTGGCAAGGCAACTATGGCTACACCTTC. Protein: CSVDWQGNYGYTF.

This clonotype was picked up many times. V gene TRBV18 combines with J gene TRBJ2-7, with D unresolved. CDR1 KGHSH and CDR2 LQKENI come from the germline V gene. V was trimmed by 6 bases and J by 0 bases, leaving 12 bases between them. CDR3 length equals 14 residues. The CDR3: CASSSGLNSYEQYF. CDR3 coding DNA: TGTGCCAGCTCTTCGGGTCTTAACTCCTACGAGCAGTACTTC.

This clonotype was detected many times. The chain employs TRBV29-1 and TRBJ1-6, with 8 bases aligning to TRBD1. This CDR3 has 13 residues. Trimming took 7 bases from V and 6 from J; bases not matched to a gene: 5. Germline-derived CDR1 and CDR2 are SQVTM and ANQGSEA. The CDR3 DNA reads as TGCAGCGCCCGGACAGGGACTAATTCACCCCTCCACTTT. Protein product: CSARTGTNSPLHF.

This chain joins TRBV7-6 and TRBJ2-1; TRBD2 aligns across 7 bases. The germline V gene has CDR1 SGHVS and CDR2 FNYEAQ. The CDR3 is 15 residues long. V trimming: 6 bases; J trimming: 2 bases; junction bases outside the gene matches: 7. The CDR3: CASRRLADPYNEQFF. Written as DNA, the CDR3 is TGTGCCAGCAGACGTCTAGCGGATCCCTACAATGAGCAGTTCTTC.

This clonotype was counted only a few times. J is TRBJ2-7 and V is TRBV20-1, with D perhaps given as TRBD1 or TRBD2 (6 bases each). V was shortened by 5 bases and J by 1 base, with 18 bases between the two germline ends. The CDR3 has 15 residues. CDR1 DFQATT and CDR2 SNEGSKA come from the germline V gene (reference sequence). The CDR3 nucleotides read TGCAGTGCTGGAAGACAGGCGGGAAGGTCCTACGAGCAGTACTTC. Its translation is CSAGRQAGRSYEQYF.

This clonotype was seen ten or more times. The V and J genes are TRBV7-9 and TRBJ2-3, with D uncertain. The CDR3 totals 15 residues. CDR1 is SEHNR and CDR2 is FQNEAQ in the germline V gene (reference sequence). V gave up 3 bases and J gave up 1 base, with 11 bases separating them. The CDR3 region is CASSFVEKGTDTQYF. The DNA of the CDR3 is TGTGCCAGCAGCTTTGTAGAGAAGGGCACAGATACGCAGTATTTT.

This clonotype was seen a few times. This chain joins TRBV12-3 or TRBV12-4 and TRBJ2-7; TRBD1 matches at 10 bases. This CDR3 is 16 amino acids long. J lost 3 bases, V lost 4 bases, and 9 bases had no gene match. The CDR3 loop is CASSSLTGTGDYEQYF. The CDR3, as DNA: TGTGCCAGCAGTTCCCTAACCGGGACAGGGGACTACGAGCAGTACTTC.

The V call is TRBV2, the J call TRBJ2-1; D is perhaps TRBD1 or TRBD2 (6 bases each). The CDR3 runs to 14 residues. Germline CDR1 reads SNHLY; CDR2 reads FYNNEI. V lost 4 bases and J 8 bases, leaving 15 bases between the germline ends. This CDR3 reads CASSVWGAEDEQFF. CDR3 in DNA: TGTGCCAGCAGTGTCTGGGGGGCTGAGGATGAGCAGTTCTTC.

As to this clonotype: A much larger clone differs from this one at a single base, so this may be a read error. This chain connects TRBV29-1 to TRBJ2-7; a possible D gene is TRBD1 (5 bases). Germline values: CDR1 SQVTM, CDR2 ANQGSEA. There are 13 residues in the CDR3. With 4 bases removed from V and 7 bases from J, the gap between germline ends came to 17 bases. CDR3 in DNA: TGCAGCGTTGGACTTGGAAGGGGTCGTGAGCAGTACTTC. Its translation: CSVGLGRGREQYF.

This chain uses TRBV4-2 with TRBJ2-1, with 9 positions matching TRBD2. CDR3 length: 18 residues. Germline V gives CDR1 LGHNA, CDR2 YNFKEQ. With 0 bases clipped from V and 8 bases from J, the junction kept 14 bases outside the gene matches. The CDR3 spells CASSQDLSVASGKDEQFF. The CDR3 DNA follows: TGTGCCAGCAGCCAAGATTTGAGTGTCGCTAGCGGGAAGGATGAGCAGTTCTTC.

This clonotype was observed many times. V gene TRBV6-5 combines with J gene TRBJ1-5; maybe TRBD1 (6 bases). Deletions cut 6 bases from V and 7 bases from J, with 16 bases between. This CDR3 has 14 amino acids. The germline CDR1 and CDR2 sequences are MNHEY and SVGAGI. The DNA of the CDR3 is TGTGCCAGCAGCCGGGGGCCTTTGGGGCAGCCCCAGCATTTT. Amino acids: CASSRGPLGQPQHF.

J is TRBJ2-5 and V is TRBV29-1, with 8 bases that match TRBD1. The germline CDR1 and CDR2 sequences are SQVTM and ANQGSEA. This CDR3 has 13 amino acids. Unmatched junction bases numbered 9, after V lost 7 bases and J lost 5 bases. The CDR3 nucleotides are TGCAGCGGCCTCAGGGGGCTAGGGGAGACCCAGTACTTC. Protein product: CSGLRGLGETQYF.

The sample holds a few counts of this clonotype. Germline and junction disagree at one end, which may indicate a read error. This chain uses TRBV11-2 with TRBJ2-1; 9 bases match TRBD2. The CDR3 is 15 residues long. CDR1 is SGHAT, CDR2 FQNNGV, per germline. DNA of the CDR3: TGTGCCAGCAGATTAGCGGGAGTGGGGTCCAATGAGCAGTTCTTC. The encoded protein is CASRLAGVGSNEQFF.

The chain uses TRBV7-8 and TRBJ1-1; 8 bases are shared with TRBD1. This CDR3 has 14 amino acids. V shed 0 bases, J shed 5 bases, and the junction held 2 bases outside the gene matches. Germline-derived CDR1 and CDR2 are SGHVS and FQNEAQ. The CDR3 region has the DNA TGTGCCAGCAGCTTAGCGACAGGGGTTACTGAAGCTTTCTTT. Protein: CASSLATGVTEAFF.